Sequencing of this TCR beta chain was carried out in a study of blood T cell repertoires in COVID-19. Study-wide context: The United States, Italy and Spain provided the acute and convalescent COVID-19 samples. T cells, B-cell-depleted T cells, or PBMCs supplied cDNA or gDNA.

The CDR3 covers 14 residues. From germline, CDR1 is WSHSY and CDR2 SAAADI. V was trimmed by 3 bases and J by 5 bases, leaving 11 bases between them. Per the authors' pipeline: Estimated nucleated cell counts came from reference gene primer amplification. Profiled with immunoSEQ multiplex PCR; TCRdb holds only in-frame clones, not every one. Clone size and V and J calls were adopted from that table, with D and trimming inferred from the DNA. The sample shows around 100,000 clones, 88% of them seen only once. The rearrangement links TRBV10-2 to TRBJ2-1, with D possibly matching TRBD2 (7 bases). Sequencing input: peripheral blood. This TCR was recovered from an elderly man with acute or convalescent COVID-19. The CDR3 spells CASSEQGGNNEQFF. CDR3 sequence (DNA): TGCGCCAGCAGTGAACAGGGAGGGAACAATGAGCAGTTCTTC.